The 21 T cell receptor beta chains below all came from one sample that was sequenced in a study of early T cells in non-severe SARS-CoV-2 infection. A single record per CDR3 protein comes from TCRdb applying MiXCR to the 5' RACE reads. The table shows about 81,000 distinct CDR3 sequences, with around 15% occurring only once. The source material was whole blood. Source of these receptors: an adult who was a healthcare worker with PCR-confirmed SARS-CoV-2 infection or an uninfected control (not recorded which).

This clonotype was counted many times. The chain links TRBV7-6 to TRBJ2-3, with 8 bases lining up with TRBD2. CDR3 length: 16 residues. Looked up from germline, CDR1 is SGHVS and CDR2 is FNYEAQ. V was clipped by 1 base and J by 4 bases; unmatched bases: 7. CDR3 sequence: CASSLVGGGQPDTQYF. In nucleotides, the CDR3 is TGTGCCAGCAGCTTAGTGGGCGGGGGGCAGCCAGATACGCAGTATTTT.

This clonotype turned up a few times. This chain uses TRBV2 with TRBJ2-3; D ambiguous. Germline CDR1 reads SNHLY; CDR2 reads FYNNEI. V lost 4 bases and J 1 base, leaving 9 bases between the germline ends. The CDR3 totals 14 residues. The CDR3 reads CASSGLLGTDTQYF. The CDR3 DNA sequence: TGTGCCAGCAGTGGTTTACTGGGCACAGATACGCAGTATTTT.

V and J are TRBV27 and TRBJ2-7; 9 bases agree with TRBD1. Looked up from germline, CDR1 is MNHEY and CDR2 is SMNVEV (reference sequence). After removal of 5 bases from V and 4 bases from J, the junction contained 6 bases not matched to a gene. CDR3 length: 14 residues. The CDR3 nucleotides read TGTGCCAGCAGTCGCCGGGACAGGGATTACGAGCAGTACTTC. Translating it yields CASSRRDRDYEQYF.

This clonotype turned up a few times. The chain couples TRBV29-1 to TRBJ2-2; D remains unclear. Germline loops: CDR1 SQVTM, CDR2 ANQGSEA. The CDR3 loop spans 12 amino acids. The germline V and J ends were trimmed by 4 bases and 2 bases, with 5 bases remaining between them. This CDR3 is CSVGSNTGELFF. The CDR3 DNA follows: TGCAGCGTTGGCAGCAACACCGGGGAGCTGTTTTTT.

The V and J genes are TRBV6-6 and TRBJ1-3; D remains ambiguous. The CDR3 extends over 15 amino acids. V was trimmed by 7 bases and J by 0 bases, leaving 13 bases between them. The germline V gene has CDR1 MNHNY and CDR2 SVGAGI (reference sequence). CDR3 region: CASNPTVLSGNTIYF. As DNA, the CDR3 is TGTGCCAGCAACCCGACCGTCCTCTCTGGAAACACCATATATTTT.

This clonotype has a handful of counts. V is TRBV2 and J is TRBJ1-2; 7 nucleotides align to TRBD1. The V gene end was trimmed by 6 bases and the J gene end by 8 bases; junction bases not matched to a gene: 6. The CDR3 runs to 12 residues. The germline V gene encodes CDR1 SNHLY and CDR2 FYNNEI. CDR3 residues: CASRRTGEGYTF. CDR3 DNA sequence: TGTGCCAGCAGACGCACAGGGGAAGGCTACACCTTC.

Only a few counts were recorded for this clonotype. The rearrangement links TRBV6-5 to TRBJ2-7; TRBD1 is a possible D gene (5 bases). Trimming pared 8 bases from V and 2 bases from J, leaving 16 bases between. Per germline, CDR1 MNHEY and CDR2 SVGAGI. The CDR3 runs 14 residues. The CDR3 nucleotides are TGTGCCAGCGCCTCCCCCTCACAGGCCTACGAGCAGTACTTC. Translating gives CASASPSQAYEQYF.

The rearrangement links TRBV5-5 to TRBJ2-2; D is unclear. This CDR3 is 13 amino acids long. Germline loops: CDR1 SGHKS, CDR2 YYEKEE (reference sequence). Trimming pared 4 bases from V and 8 bases from J, leaving 12 bases between. The CDR3 reads CASSSAHMGELFF. The CDR3 DNA reads as TGTGCCAGCAGCAGTGCCCATATGGGGGAGCTGTTTTTT. The complete variable domain, with remaining parts taken from reference TRBV5-5 and TRBJ2-2, reads DAGVTQSPTHLIKTRGQQVTLRCSPISGHKSVSWYQQVLGQGPQFIFQYYEKEERGRGNFPDRFSARQFPNYSSELNVNALLLGDSALYLCASSSAHMGELFFGEGSRLTVL.

The CDR3 sequence: CAISESRQGTDTQYF. For the CDR3, the DNA is TGTGCCATCAGTGAGTCTCGGCAGGGCACAGATACGCAGTATTTT. This chain connects TRBV10-3 to TRBJ2-3, with D unclear. Trimming pared 0 bases from V and 1 base from J, leaving 8 bases between. There are 15 residues in the CDR3. Germline V CDR1 and CDR2: ENHRY, SYGVKD.

This clonotype has just a few counts. V gene TRBV6-5 combines with J gene TRBJ1-2; 7 bases agree with TRBD1. This CDR3 has 15 amino acids. The germline gives CDR1 MNHEY, CDR2 SVGAGI. V lost 3 bases and J lost 8; bases outside the gene matches: 12. CDR3 sequence reads: CASSYGYERGPGYTF. As DNA, the CDR3 is TGTGCCAGCAGTTATGGCTACGAGAGGGGGCCGGGCTACACCTTC.

CDR3 region: CASRTQSQGTGELFF. In nucleotides, the CDR3 is TGTGCCAGCCGAACCCAGAGTCAGGGCACCGGGGAGCTGTTTTTT. The genes are TRBV11-2 and TRBJ2-2; possibly TRBD1 for D (5 bases). The CDR3 is made up of 15 amino acids. From germline, CDR1 is SGHAT and CDR2 FQNNGV. Trimming shortened V by 8 bases and J by 4 bases, and 17 bases separated the two germline ends.

The chain recombines TRBV5-4 with TRBJ1-5; no firm D call. The CDR3 extends over 13 amino acids. V gave up 3 bases and J gave up 0 bases, with 4 bases separating them. CDR1 and CDR2 from the germline V gene are SGHNT and YYREEE (reference sequence). CDR3 in amino acids: CASSSYSNQPQHF. The CDR3, as DNA: TGTGCCAGCAGCTCGTATAGCAATCAGCCCCAGCATTTT.

This clonotype occurred a few times. The chain carries TRBV5-1 and TRBJ2-7; no reliable D call. V gave up 4 bases and J gave up 2 bases, with 7 bases separating them. The CDR3 spans 12 residues. Germline CDR1 is SGHRS and CDR2 is YFSETQ. This CDR3 reads CASSREAYEQYF. The CDR3 DNA is TGCGCCAGCAGCCGCGAAGCCTACGAGCAGTACTTC.

This clonotype has just a few counts. The CDR3 DNA sequence: TGTGCCAGCAGACCCTACCGAGGCACAGATACGCAGTATTTT. It codes for CASRPYRGTDTQYF. The chain employs TRBV2 and TRBJ2-3, with D unresolved. V lost 6 bases and J lost 1, with 11 bases in between. CDR1 SNHLY and CDR2 FYNNEI come from the germline V gene. This CDR3 is built from 14 residues. Full variable domain (outside the CDR3, taken from reference TRBV2 and TRBJ2-3): EPEVTQTPSHQVTQMGQEVILRCVPISNHLYFYWYRQILGQKVEFLVSFYNNEISEKSEIFDDQFSVERPDGSNFTLKIRSTKLEDSAMYFCASRPYRGTDTQYFGPGTRLTVL.

The chain links TRBV29-1 to TRBJ1-1; D unresolved. The germline V gene has CDR1 SQVTM and CDR2 ANQGSEA. V gave up 3 bases and J gave up 6 bases, with 5 bases separating them. The CDR3 contains 10 residues. CDR3 region: CSVDTAEAFF. The CDR3 DNA follows: TGCAGCGTTGACACAGCTGAAGCTTTCTTT.

There are many counts of this clonotype. The gene calls are TRBV12-3 or TRBV12-4 and TRBJ1-4, with D possibly being TRBD1 (6 bases). V dropped 3 bases and J dropped 8 bases, with 19 bases sitting between them. There are 16 residues in the CDR3. CDR3 bases: TGTGCCAGCAGTTTCCTTACCAGGGGAACGAGAGAAAAACTGTTTTTT. This translates into CASSFLTRGTREKLFF.

This clonotype was seen only a few times. The chain combines TRBV28 with TRBJ2-4, with 10 bases identical to TRBD1. The CDR3 sequence is 16 residues long. The V gene end was trimmed by 4 bases and the J gene end by 1 base; junction bases not matched to a gene: 4. Germline CDR1 reads MDHEN; CDR2 reads SYDVKM. The DNA of the CDR3 is TGTGCCAGCAGTTCGAGACAGGGGGCGGCCAAAAACATTCAGTACTTC. Its protein is CASSSRQGAAKNIQYF.

This clonotype showed up many times. The rearrangement links TRBV29-1 to TRBJ1-2; 7 nucleotides line up with TRBD1. From germline, CDR1 is SQVTM and CDR2 ANQGSEA. V was pared by 3 bases and J by 6 bases, with 7 bases of the junction left unmatched. The CDR3 loop spans 13 amino acids. The CDR3, as DNA: TGCAGCGTTGAGACAGGGAAAAATAATGGCTACACCTTC. It yields the protein CSVETGKNNGYTF.

This clonotype has a handful of counts. The chain combines TRBV4-1 with TRBJ2-5; no clear D gene. This CDR3 is 15 amino acids long. The V gene lost 4 bases and the J gene lost 5 bases, with 17 bases spanning the gap. Germline V CDR1 and CDR2: MGHRA, YSYEKL. CDR3 region: CASSLRLPGLETQYF. As DNA, the CDR3 is TGCGCCAGCAGCCTACGCTTACCGGGCCTGGAGACCCAGTACTTC.

This clonotype has more than one count but fewer than ten. The V call is TRBV25-1, the J call TRBJ2-3; TRBD1 might be the D (7 bases). This CDR3 contains 15 residues. Germline CDR1 MGHDK, CDR2 SYGVNS. Trimming stripped 6 bases from V and 0 bases from J, with 13 bases between. CDR3 region: CASSVQGGSTDTQYF. The CDR3 nucleotides are TGTGCCAGCAGCGTTCAGGGGGGAAGCACAGATACGCAGTATTTT.

This clonotype was recorded a few times. The chain carries TRBV12-3 or TRBV12-4 and TRBJ1-4; 8 bases are a match to TRBD1. The CDR3 sequence is 14 residues long. V was clipped by 6 bases and J by 4 bases; unmatched bases: 4. The CDR3 loop is CASSQGALNEKLFF. DNA for the CDR3: TGTGCCAGCAGCCAGGGGGCCCTTAATGAAAAACTGTTTTTT.